A selection of T cell receptor beta chains follows, all from one sample in a study of Ad26.COV2.S vaccination and SARS-CoV-2 variants. Using immunoSEQ multiplex PCR, the repertoire was profiled, and TCRdb retains in-frame clones only, with some absent. The sample consists of about 280,000 clones, about 89% of them appearing once. Sequenced here: peripheral blood, sampled in a trial of Ad26.COV2.S vaccine versus placebo. The receptors shown here come from a person aged 18 to 65 who received the Ad26.COV2.S COVID-19 vaccine or a placebo. CDR3s include the opening cysteine and the closing phenylalanine or tryptophan. The D gene is left open where the match is weak. Clone size is stated in some rows and not others, as once, few, many or a class when expanded.

clone size	J gene	D gene	V gene	CDR3 protein	CDR3 DNA
.	TRBJ2-3	.	TRBV6-5	CASRLGQHTDTQYF	TGTGCCAGCAGACTCGGACAGCACACAGATACGCAGTATTTT
.	TRBJ1-6	.	TRBV7-2	CASSRQSSYNSPLHF	TGTGCCAGCAGCAGACAGAGCTCCTATAATTCACCCCTCCACTTT
.	TRBJ2-2	TRBD1	TRBV10-3	CAIRGQATGELFF	TGTGCCATCAGGGGACAGGCCACCGGGGAGCTGTTTTTT
.	TRBJ2-1	.	TRBV27	CASSLSAGRFYNEQFF	TGTGCCAGCAGTTTATCGGCGGGGCGTTTCTACAATGAGCAGTTCTTC
.	TRBJ1-3	TRBD1	TRBV7-9	CASSPAGQILNTIYF	TGTGCCAGCAGCCCTGCGGGACAGATCCTGAACACCATATATTTT
.	TRBJ2-3	TRBD2	TRBV10-3	CAISVALAGGRGTDTQYF	TGTGCCATCAGTGTGGCACTAGCGGGGGGGCGCGGCACAGATACGCAGTATTTT
.	TRBJ2-7	TRBD1	TRBV29-1	CSVSFGQGASYEQYF	TGCAGCGTATCCTTCGGACAGGGGGCCTCCTACGAGCAGTACTTC
.	TRBJ2-3	.	TRBV5-1	CASSLGQSTDTQYF	TGCGCCAGCAGCTTGGGTCAAAGCACAGATACGCAGTATTTT
.	TRBJ2-7	TRBD1	TRBV28	CASSLQGANEQYF	TGTGCCAGCAGTTTGCAGGGGGCGAACGAGCAGTACTTC
.	TRBJ1-2	.	TRBV7-2	CASSLASNNYGYTF	TGTGCCAGCAGCTTAGCCTCGAATAACTATGGCTACACCTTC
few	TRBJ1-6	.	TRBV5-8	CASSPRSPLHF	TGTGCCAGCAGCCCCCGTTCACCCCTCCACTTT
.	TRBJ2-1	.	TRBV10-3	CAIGGLLSSYNEQFF	TGTGCCATCGGGGGGTTGCTAAGCTCCTACAATGAGCAGTTCTTC
.	TRBJ2-5	.	TRBV7-3	CASSLSSSRGETQYF	TGTGCCAGCAGCTTATCTTCGTCCCGGGGGGAGACCCAGTACTTC
once	TRBJ2-7	.	TRBV18	CASSPTGSPGEEEQYF	TGTGCCAGCTCACCAACGGGGTCCCCCGGTGAGGAGGAGCAGTACTTC
.	TRBJ1-2	.	TRBV30	CAWSRVSNYGYTF	TGTGCCTGGAGTCGCGTTTCTAACTATGGCTACACCTTC
.	TRBJ2-7	.	TRBV11-1	CASSPRWSSYEQYF	TGTGCCAGCAGCCCCCGGTGGAGCTCCTACGAGCAGTACTTC
.	TRBJ2-7	.	TRBV11-2	CASSLASVRDEQYF	TGTGCCAGCAGCTTAGCTTCGGTACGAGACGAGCAGTACTTC
.	TRBJ2-2	TRBD1	TRBV11-2	CASSIRDRGDTGELFF	TGTGCCAGCAGCATCCGGGACAGGGGTGACACCGGGGAGCTGTTTTTT
.	TRBJ2-1	.	TRBV7-6	CASSLEGGYNEQFF	TGTGCCAGCAGCTTGGAGGGGGGCTACAATGAGCAGTTCTTC